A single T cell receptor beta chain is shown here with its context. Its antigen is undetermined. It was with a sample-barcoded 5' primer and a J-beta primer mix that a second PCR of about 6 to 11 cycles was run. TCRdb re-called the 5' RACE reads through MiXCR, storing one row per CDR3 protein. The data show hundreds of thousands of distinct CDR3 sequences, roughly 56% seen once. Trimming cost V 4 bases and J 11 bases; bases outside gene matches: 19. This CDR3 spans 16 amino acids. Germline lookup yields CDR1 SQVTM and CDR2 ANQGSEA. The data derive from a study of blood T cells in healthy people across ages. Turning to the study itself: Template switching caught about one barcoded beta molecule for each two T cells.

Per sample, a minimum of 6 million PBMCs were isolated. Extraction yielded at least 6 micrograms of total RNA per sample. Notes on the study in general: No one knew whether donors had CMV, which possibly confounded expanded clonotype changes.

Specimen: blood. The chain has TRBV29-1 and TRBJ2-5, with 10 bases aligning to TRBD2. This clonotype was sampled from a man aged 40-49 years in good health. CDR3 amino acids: CSVVFSGRSDPGEQYF. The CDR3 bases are TGCAGCGTTGTTTTTAGCGGGAGGAGTGATCCGGGGGAGCAGTACTTC.